Below, 21 T cell receptor beta chains from the same sample are listed, as sequenced in a study of T cells expressing NK-cell markers. With the 5' RACE reads reprocessed, TCRdb shows one record per CDR3 protein and no DNA. The sample data list 500,000 to 700,000 distinct CDR3 sequences. Sequences were obtained from blood T cells: a sorted CD56 or NKG2C T cell subset, CD4+ or CD8+ T cells, or bulk PBMC T cells (not recorded which). Receptor source: a man between 18 and 35 years old in good health.

This chain uses TRBV4-1 with TRBJ2-6; as DNA is missing, the TRBD1 call by TCRdb cannot be tested. The CDR3 covers 19 residues. Per the germline V gene, CDR1 is MGHRA and CDR2 is YSYEKL. CDR3 residues: CASSQVGQPWDSGANVLTF.

The chain joins TRBV28 to TRBJ2-1; TCRdb lists TRBD1, though no DNA is available to test this call. There are 16 residues in the CDR3. CDR1 and CDR2 from the germline V gene are MDHEN and SYDVKM. The CDR3 sequence: CASVAQRPDRGHEQFF.

This rearrangement joins TRBV24-1 to TRBJ2-3; checking the TCRdb D call of TRBD2 is not possible without DNA. Germline V gene sequence: CDR1 KGHDR, CDR2 SFDVKD. The CDR3 has 14 amino acids. CDR3 residues: CATSPTSGTDTQYF.

This chain uses TRBV27 with TRBJ2-3; TCRdb designates TRBD2, a call that cannot be tested without DNA. CDR3 length: 14 residues. Germline V gene lookup returns CDR1 MNHEY and CDR2 SMNVEV (reference sequence). CDR3 amino acids: CASSSPRETDTQYF.

The V call is TRBV5-5, the J call TRBJ2-3; TCRdb's assignment of TRBD1 cannot be checked, as there is no DNA. The CDR3 is made up of 16 amino acids. Germline V gene sequence: CDR1 SGHKS, CDR2 YYEKEE (reference sequence). CDR3 sequence reads: CASSLSGLGHTDTQYF.

V gene TRBV30 combines with J gene TRBJ2-1. The V gene's germline CDR1 is GTSNPN and CDR2 SVGIG (reference sequence). The length of the CDR3 is 11 residues. The CDR3 region is CAWSRENEQFF.

V usage is TRBV20-1 and J usage is TRBJ2-1. The germline V gene has CDR1 DFQATT and CDR2 SNEGSKA (reference sequence). This CDR3 is 12 amino acids long. The CDR3 reads CSAMGNYNEQFF.

J is TRBJ2-1 and V is TRBV29-1; TCRdb selects TRBD1, and the lack of DNA leaves this call unchecked. The germline CDR1 and CDR2 sequences are SQVTM and ANQGSEA. This CDR3 has 14 residues. The CDR3 here is CSGGTGGSYNEQFF.

This chain connects TRBV4-3 to TRBJ2-2; TCRdb proposes TRBD1, but this gene call is untestable without DNA. The germline V gene has CDR1 LGHNA and CDR2 YSLEER. The CDR3 consists of 19 residues. CDR3 amino acids: CASSQEPSTGGYRTGELFF.

The chain joins TRBV12-3 or TRBV12-4 to TRBJ1-2; the D call of TRBD1 rests on TCRdb alone, since no DNA is present to check it. This CDR3 has 15 residues. CDR3 in amino acids: CASSPGQGGAYGYTF.

The rearrangement joins TRBV7-9 to TRBJ1-4; TCRdb reports TRBD1, a call that lacks DNA to check it against. Per germline, CDR1 SEHNR and CDR2 FQNEAQ (reference sequence). CDR3 length: 16 residues. The CDR3 protein is CASSSPLDRGNEKLFF.

The rearrangement uses TRBV24-1 and TRBJ2-1; TCRdb's D call, TRBD2, is unchecked because there is no DNA. The CDR3 loop spans 15 amino acids. The germline V gene has CDR1 KGHDR and CDR2 SFDVKD. The CDR3 reads CATSDSGTRAYEQFF.

The gene calls are TRBV7-6 and TRBJ2-3. Germline values: CDR1 SGHVS, CDR2 FNYEAQ. This CDR3 region has 12 residues. CDR3 residues: CASSLLTDTQYF.

The CDR3 sequence is CASRGGGTYEQYF. The chain employs TRBV6-2 or TRBV6-3 and TRBJ2-7; TCRdb indicates TRBD2, and absent DNA this call remains unverified. Germline values: CDR1 MNHEY, CDR2 SVGEGT. The CDR3 has 13 amino acids.

The V gene is TRBV7-8, the J gene TRBJ2-1; the D call of TRBD1 rests on TCRdb alone, since no DNA is present to check it. This CDR3 region has 16 residues. Germline lookup yields CDR1 SGHVS and CDR2 FQNEAQ. CDR3 protein: CASSARAAGLYNEQFF. Based on the CDR3 plus reference TRBV7-8 and TRBJ2-1, the full variable domain is GAGVSQSPRYKVAKRGQDVALRCDPISGHVSLFWYQQALGQGPEFLTYFQNEAQLDKSGLPSDRFFAERPEGSVSTLKIQRTQQEDSAVYLCASSARAAGLYNEQFFGPGTRLTVL.

CDR3 in amino acids: CASSLPGQGVQGASYEQYF. V is TRBV11-1 and J is TRBJ2-7; lacking DNA, the TRBD1 call made by TCRdb goes unchecked. The CDR3 loop spans 19 amino acids. Germline assignment: CDR1 SGHAT and CDR2 FQDESV (reference sequence).

V and J are TRBV6-2 or TRBV6-3 and TRBJ2-7; checking the TCRdb D call of TRBD2 is not possible without DNA. Germline V gene sequence: CDR1 MNHEY, CDR2 SVGEGT. This CDR3 contains 15 residues. The CDR3 sequence is CASNPWGLAGAEQYF.

The chain is built from TRBV6-5 and TRBJ2-1; TCRdb outputs TRBD1, but without DNA this stays unchecked. Per the germline V gene, CDR1 is MNHEY and CDR2 is SVGAGI. The CDR3 consists of 13 residues. The CDR3 sequence: CASRRGQYNEQFF.

This rearrangement joins TRBV7-3 to TRBJ2-7; TCRdb lists TRBD1, though no DNA is available to test this call. In germline, CDR1 is SGHTA, CDR2 FQGTGA. CDR3 length: 13 amino acids. The CDR3 reads CASSPNQGSEQYF.

The chain links TRBV7-6 to TRBJ1-1; no DNA is available, so the TRBD1 call from TCRdb remains unchecked. The V gene's germline CDR1 is SGHVS and CDR2 FNYEAQ. This CDR3 has 14 amino acids. The CDR3: CASSSDLVPTEAFF.

The CDR3 loop reads CASSPYPKNEKLFF. This sequence joins TRBV27 and TRBJ1-4. Germline assignment: CDR1 MNHEY and CDR2 SMNVEV (reference sequence). This CDR3 spans 14 amino acids. The entire variable domain, with the rest obtained from reference TRBV27 and TRBJ1-4, is as follows: EAQVTQNPRYLITVTGKKLTVTCSQNMNHEYMSWYRQDPGLGLRQIYYSMNVEVTDKGDVPEGYKVSRKEKRNFPLILESPSPNQTSLYFCASSPYPKNEKLFFGSGTQLSVL.